The clone carrying this T cell receptor (beta chain) is a singleton in its sample. No antigen is known for it. These data are taken from a study of T cell responses to AZD1222 COVID-19 vaccine. Study outcomes and limitations: Seropositive AZD1222 recipients at baseline numbered only 5 to 7.

The length of the CDR3 is 17 residues. V was cut by 0 bases and J by 2 bases, with 14 bases left in between. CDR1 is SGHRS and CDR2 is YFSETQ in the germline V gene. Data came from immunoSEQ multiplex PCR; TCRdb stores just in-frame clones and leaves some out. Here the sample spans approximately 49,000 clones, 65% to 80% being singletons. This TCR was sampled from an adult in good health. The specimen was peripheral blood, collected on day 0 of MenACWY control vaccination. The chain carries TRBV5-1 and TRBJ2-2, with D tentatively TRBD2 (6 bases). The CDR3 loop is CASSLAPGEINTGELFF. In DNA, the CDR3 is TGCGCCAGCAGCTTGGCCCCGGGGGAAATTAACACCGGGGAGCTGTTTTTT. The whole variable domain, filled in from reference TRBV5-1 and TRBJ2-2, reads KAGVTQTPRYLIKTRGQQVTLSCSPISGHRSVSWYQQTPGQGLQFLFEYFSETQRNKGNFPGRFSGRQFSNSRSEMNVSTLELGDSALYLCASSLAPGEINTGELFFGEGSRLTVL.